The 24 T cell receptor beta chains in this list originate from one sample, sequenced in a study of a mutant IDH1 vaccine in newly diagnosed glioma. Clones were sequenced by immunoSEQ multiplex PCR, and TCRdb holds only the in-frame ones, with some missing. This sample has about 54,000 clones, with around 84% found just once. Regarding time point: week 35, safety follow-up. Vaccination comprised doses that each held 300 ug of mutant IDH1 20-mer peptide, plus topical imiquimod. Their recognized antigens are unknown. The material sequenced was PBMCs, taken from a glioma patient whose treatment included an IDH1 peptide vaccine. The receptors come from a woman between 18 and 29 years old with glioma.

The CDR3 protein is CAISALGETQYF. The CDR3 region has the DNA TGTGCCATTTCAGCCCTCGGAGAGACCCAGTACTTC. J is TRBJ2-5 and V is TRBV10-3; unclear D gene. Trimming pared 9 bases from V and 4 bases from J, leaving 12 bases between. Germline V gene sequence: CDR1 ENHRY, CDR2 SYGVKD. The CDR3 loop spans 12 amino acids.

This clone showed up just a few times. The DNA for the CDR3 is TGCGCCAGCAGCCAGCAGGGGATCAATCAGCCCCAGCATTTT. This sequence encodes CASSQQGINQPQHF. The J gene is TRBJ1-5, the V gene TRBV4-1, with D possibly matching TRBD1 (6 bases). Germline V gene data show CDR1 as MGHRA and CDR2 as YSYEKL. V was shortened by 3 bases and J by 3 bases, with 9 bases between the two germline ends. This CDR3 is 14 amino acids long.

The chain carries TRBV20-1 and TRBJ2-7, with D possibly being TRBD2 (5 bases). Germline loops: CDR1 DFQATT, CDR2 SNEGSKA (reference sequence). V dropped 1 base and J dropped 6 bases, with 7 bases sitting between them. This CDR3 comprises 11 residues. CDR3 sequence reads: CSARGGAEQYF. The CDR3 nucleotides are TGCAGTGCTAGAGGGGGAGCCGAGCAGTACTTC.

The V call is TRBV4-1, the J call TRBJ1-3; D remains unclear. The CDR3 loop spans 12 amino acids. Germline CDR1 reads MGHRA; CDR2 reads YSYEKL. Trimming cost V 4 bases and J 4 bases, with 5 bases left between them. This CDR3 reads CASSRSGNTIYF. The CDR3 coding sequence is TGCGCCAGCAGCCGGAGCGGAAACACCATATATTTT.

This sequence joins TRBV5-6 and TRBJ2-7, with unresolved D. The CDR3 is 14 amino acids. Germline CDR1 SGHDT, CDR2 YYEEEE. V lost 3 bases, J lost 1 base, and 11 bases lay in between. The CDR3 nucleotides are TGTGCCAGCAGCTGGGAATGGGGTTCCTACGAGCAGTACTTC. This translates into CASSWEWGSYEQYF.

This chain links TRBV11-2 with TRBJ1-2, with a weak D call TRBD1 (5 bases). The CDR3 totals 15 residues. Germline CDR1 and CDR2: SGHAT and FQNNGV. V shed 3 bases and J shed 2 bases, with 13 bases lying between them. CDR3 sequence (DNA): TGTGCCAGCAGCTTTAGCCCAGGGCTGAACTATGGCTACACCTTC. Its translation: CASSFSPGLNYGYTF.

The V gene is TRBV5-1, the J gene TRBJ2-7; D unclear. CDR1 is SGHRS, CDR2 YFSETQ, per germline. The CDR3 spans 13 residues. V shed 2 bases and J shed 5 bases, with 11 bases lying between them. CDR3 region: CASSFLGWDEQYF. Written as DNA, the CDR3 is TGCGCCAGCAGCTTTCTAGGTTGGGACGAGCAGTACTTC.

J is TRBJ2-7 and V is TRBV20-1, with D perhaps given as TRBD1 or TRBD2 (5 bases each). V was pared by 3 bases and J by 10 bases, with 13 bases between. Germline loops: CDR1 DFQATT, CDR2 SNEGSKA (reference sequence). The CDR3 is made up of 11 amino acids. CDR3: CSARERRDQYF. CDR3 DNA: TGCAGTGCTAGGGAACGACGGGACCAGTACTTC.

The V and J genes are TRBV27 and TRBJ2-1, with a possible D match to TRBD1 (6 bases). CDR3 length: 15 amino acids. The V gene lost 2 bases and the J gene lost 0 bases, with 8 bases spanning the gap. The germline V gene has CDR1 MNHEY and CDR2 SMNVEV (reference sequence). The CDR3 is CASSLADSSYNEQFF. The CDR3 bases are TGTGCCAGCAGTTTAGCGGACAGCTCCTACAATGAGCAGTTCTTC.

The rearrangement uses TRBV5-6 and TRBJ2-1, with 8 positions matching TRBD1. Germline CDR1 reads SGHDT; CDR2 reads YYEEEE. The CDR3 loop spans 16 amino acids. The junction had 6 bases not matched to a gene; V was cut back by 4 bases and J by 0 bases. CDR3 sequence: CASSPRDRSSYNEQFF. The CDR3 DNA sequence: TGTGCCAGCAGCCCTCGGGACAGGAGCTCCTACAATGAGCAGTTCTTC.

The CDR3: CASRSLGQNTEAFF. CDR3 sequence (DNA): TGTGCCAGCAGGTCTTTAGGACAGAACACTGAAGCTTTCTTT. The chain couples TRBV2 to TRBJ1-1, with TRBD1 as a possible D gene (5 bases). Trimming pared 6 bases from V and 1 base from J, leaving 12 bases between. Germline assignment: CDR1 SNHLY and CDR2 FYNNEI. This CDR3 spans 14 amino acids.

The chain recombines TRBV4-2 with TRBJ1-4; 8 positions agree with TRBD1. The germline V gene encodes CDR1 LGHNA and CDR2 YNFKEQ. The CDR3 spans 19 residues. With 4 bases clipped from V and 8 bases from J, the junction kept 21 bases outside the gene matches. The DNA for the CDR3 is TGTGCCAGCAGCCGGGAGAAGGGGGGCGCCAGGGGGCGGTGGGAAAAACTGTTTTTT. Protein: CASSREKGGARGRWEKLFF.

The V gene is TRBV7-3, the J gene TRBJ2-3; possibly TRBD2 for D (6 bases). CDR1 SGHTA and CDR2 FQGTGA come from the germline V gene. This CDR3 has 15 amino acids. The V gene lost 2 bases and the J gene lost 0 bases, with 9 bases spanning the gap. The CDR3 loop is CASSLAGLSTDTQYF. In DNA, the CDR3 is TGTGCCAGCAGCTTAGCGGGGCTAAGCACAGATACGCAGTATTTT.

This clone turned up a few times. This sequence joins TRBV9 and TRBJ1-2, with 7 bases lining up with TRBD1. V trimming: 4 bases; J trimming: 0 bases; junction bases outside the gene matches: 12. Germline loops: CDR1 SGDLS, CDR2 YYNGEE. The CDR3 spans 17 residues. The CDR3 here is CASSPGSGQAANYGYTF. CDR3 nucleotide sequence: TGTGCCAGCAGCCCCGGGTCCGGACAGGCCGCTAACTATGGCTACACCTTC.

This CDR3 is CASSLWSSRSGANVLTF. In nucleotides, the CDR3 is TGTGCCAGCAGCTTATGGTCTAGTCGTTCTGGGGCCAACGTCCTGACTTTC. The chain combines TRBV7-9 with TRBJ2-6; D remains unclear. Between the trimmed V and J ends, which lost 2 bases and 1 base, there was a span of 12 bases. Germline V gene lookup returns CDR1 SEHNR and CDR2 FQNEAQ (reference sequence). CDR3 length equals 17 residues.

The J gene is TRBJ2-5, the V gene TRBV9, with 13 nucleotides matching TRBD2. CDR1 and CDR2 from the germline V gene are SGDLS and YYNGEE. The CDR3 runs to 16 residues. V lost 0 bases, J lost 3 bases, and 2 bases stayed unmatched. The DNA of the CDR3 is TGTGCCAGCAGCGTAGGACTAGCGGGAGGCGAAGAGACCCAGTACTTC. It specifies CASSVGLAGGEETQYF.

The CDR3 region has the DNA TGTGCCAGCAGCCAAGGGAGGGACATAGATGGCTACACCTTC. This codes for CASSQGRDIDGYTF. The chain joins TRBV4-2 to TRBJ1-2; D perhaps matches TRBD1 (6 bases). Germline V lookup: CDR1 LGHNA, CDR2 YNFKEQ. The CDR3 runs to 14 residues. Deletions cut 1 base from V and 6 bases from J, with 12 bases between.

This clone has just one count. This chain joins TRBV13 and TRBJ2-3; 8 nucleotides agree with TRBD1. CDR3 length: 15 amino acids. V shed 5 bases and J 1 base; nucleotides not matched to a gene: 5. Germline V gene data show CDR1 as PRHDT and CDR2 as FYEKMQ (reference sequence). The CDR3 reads CASSLRGLGTDTQYF. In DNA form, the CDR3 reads TGTGCCAGCAGCCTCAGGGGGCTAGGCACAGATACGCAGTATTTT.

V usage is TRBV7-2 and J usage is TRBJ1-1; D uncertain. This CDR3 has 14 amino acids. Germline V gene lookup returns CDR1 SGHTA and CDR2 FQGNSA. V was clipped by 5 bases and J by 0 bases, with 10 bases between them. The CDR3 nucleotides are TGTGCCAGCAGCCGAGGTAGAATGAACACTGAAGCTTTCTTT. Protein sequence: CASSRGRMNTEAFF.

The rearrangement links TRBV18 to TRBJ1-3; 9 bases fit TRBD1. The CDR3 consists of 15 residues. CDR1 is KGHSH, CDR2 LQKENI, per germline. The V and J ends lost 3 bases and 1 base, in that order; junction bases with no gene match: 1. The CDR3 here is CASSPGTGSGNTIYF. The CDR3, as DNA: TGTGCCAGCTCACCGGGGACAGGGTCTGGAAACACCATATATTTT.

The CDR3 protein is CASRSGQQSMGTEAFF. The DNA for the CDR3 is TGTGCCAGCAGATCTGGACAGCAGTCGATGGGGACTGAAGCTTTCTTT. V is TRBV11-3 and J is TRBJ1-1; TRBD1 might be the D (6 bases). V lost 6 bases, J lost 5 bases, and 22 bases lay in between. Germline V gene data show CDR1 as SGHNT and CDR2 as YENEEA. The CDR3 covers 16 residues.

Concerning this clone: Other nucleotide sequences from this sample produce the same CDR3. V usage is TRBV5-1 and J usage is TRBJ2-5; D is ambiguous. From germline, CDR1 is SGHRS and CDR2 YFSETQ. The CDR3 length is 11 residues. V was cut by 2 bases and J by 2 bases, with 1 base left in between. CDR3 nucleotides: TGCGCCAGCAGCTTACAAGAGACCCAGTACTTC. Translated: CASSLQETQYF.

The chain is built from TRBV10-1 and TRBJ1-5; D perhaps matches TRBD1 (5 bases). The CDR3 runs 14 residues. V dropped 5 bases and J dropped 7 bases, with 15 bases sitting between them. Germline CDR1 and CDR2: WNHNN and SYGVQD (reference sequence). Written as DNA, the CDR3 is TGCGCCAGCAGTTCCAGGGTCCCAGGGCAGCCCCAGCATTTT. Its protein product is CASSSRVPGQPQHF.

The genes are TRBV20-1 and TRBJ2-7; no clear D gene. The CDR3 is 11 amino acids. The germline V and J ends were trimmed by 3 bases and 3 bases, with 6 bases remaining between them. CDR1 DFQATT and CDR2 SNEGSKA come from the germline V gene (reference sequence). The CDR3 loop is CSASEVYEQYF. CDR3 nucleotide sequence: TGCAGTGCTAGCGAAGTCTACGAGCAGTACTTC.